Listed below are T cell receptor beta chains from one sample, sequenced in a study of blood T cell repertoires in COVID-19. The table came from immunoSEQ multiplex PCR; TCRdb's copy has only in-frame clones and leaves some out. The sample has about 200,000 clones, nearly 90% seen once. The source material was PBMCs or T cells enriched from blood (not recorded which). These receptor sequences come from a woman between 25 and 40 years old with acute COVID-19. The CDR3 runs from the conserved cysteine through the conserved F or W. A row's size may be missing; if present it is once, few, many or a size class.

V,size,J,CDR3
TRBV9,NA,TRBJ2-1,CASSVESSGGAYEQFF
TRBV9,NA,TRBJ2-3,CASSGSGTGRVTDTQYF
TRBV25-1,NA,TRBJ2-3,CASRSAGSTDTQYF
TRBV9,NA,TRBJ1-1,CASSSPVTEAFF
TRBV6-2/TRBV6-3,NA,TRBJ1-1,CASSYPERPNTEAFF
TRBV15,NA,TRBJ2-1,CATSRDPPDRGHNEQFF
TRBV3-1/TRBV3-2,NA,TRBJ2-1,CASSLSPGGQSSYNEQFF
TRBV19,NA,TRBJ1-1,CASSVPGGNTEAFF
TRBV29-1,NA,TRBJ1-2,CSVELQELNYGYTF
TRBV2,once,TRBJ1-1,CATLRGTEAFF
TRBV9,NA,TRBJ1-1,CASSVQGANTEAFF
TRBV5-1,NA,TRBJ2-2,CARSSGGTSGTGELFF
TRBV7-9,NA,TRBJ2-5,CASSRVQETQYF
TRBV5-1,NA,TRBJ2-7,CASSLRGQVNEQYF
TRBV2,NA,TRBJ1-2,CASSVGQGDGYTF
TRBV5-5,NA,TRBJ2-7,CASSLDQGVSYEQYF
TRBV19,NA,TRBJ1-5,CASSGTGRLKGEPQHF
TRBV11-2,NA,TRBJ2-7,CASSLLQGDSYEQYF
TRBV5-4,NA,TRBJ2-3,CASSSETGEGTDTQYF
TRBV19,NA,TRBJ2-5,CASSPWTGETQYF
TRBV4-1,NA,TRBJ1-1,CASSQYPTAPPVAFF
TRBV19,NA,TRBJ1-1,CASSIGTGTEAFF
TRBV27,NA,TRBJ1-6,CASSYLQGENSPLHF
TRBV19,NA,TRBJ2-2,CASSTDRGSGELFF
TRBV4-3,NA,TRBJ1-1,CASSQDLSTVNTEAFF
TRBV6-4,many,TRBJ1-2,CASSDSTGEGYTF
TRBV7-2,NA,TRBJ2-3,CASSFGAGEYSTDTQYF
TRBV27,NA,TRBJ1-1,CASSLLMGGTEAFF
TRBV6-5,NA,TRBJ1-1,CASRRDRDTEAFF
TRBV6-5,NA,TRBJ1-5,CASSRDIGNQPQHF
TRBV6-2/TRBV6-3,NA,TRBJ1-1,CASSPPQDRREAFF
TRBV5-1,few,TRBJ2-2,CASSDLGRENTGELFF
TRBV28,NA,TRBJ1-5,CASKLGQDNQPQHF
TRBV19,NA,TRBJ2-1,CASSIDSYNEQFF
TRBV14,NA,TRBJ1-1,CASSQGQVNTEAFF
TRBV27,NA,TRBJ2-7,CASSVLAGGLDEQYF
TRBV7-6,NA,TRBJ2-1,CASSPHQTGNFYNEQFF
TRBV21-1,NA,TRBJ1-2,CASSKNGETQPLIRGYTF
TRBV20-1,NA,TRBJ2-7,CSASPSTIFSYEQYF